A selection of T cell receptor beta chains follows, all from one sample in a study of T-cell memory formation after mild COVID-19. TCRdb passed the 5' RACE reads through MiXCR, listing each CDR3 protein once. The table shows about 160,000 distinct CDR3 sequences, with roughly 31% occurring only once. The sequenced material came from PBMCs or a T cell subset sorted from them (not recorded which). The receptors come from an adult woman who had mild COVID-19 (a few samples of this study predate the infection). Cell type and time point are not known. CDR3s include the opening cysteine and the closing phenylalanine or tryptophan. A D gene is named only where the DNA matches it firmly. Expanded clones are given a class, and other clones once, few, many or no size at all.

abundance: -; j_gene: TRBJ2-1; v_gene: TRBV24-1; d_gene: -; CDR3aa: CATSGYEKGWGEQFF; CDR3nt: TGTGCCACCAGTGGTTACGAGAAAGGGTGGGGTGAGCAGTTCTTC
abundance: few; j_gene: TRBJ2-2; v_gene: TRBV12-3/TRBV12-4; d_gene: -; CDR3aa: CASVERGARDTGELFF; CDR3nt: TGTGCCAGTGTCGAAAGGGGGGCTCGGGACACCGGGGAGCTGTTTTTT
abundance: few; j_gene: TRBJ1-5; v_gene: TRBV6-1; d_gene: TRBD1; CDR3aa: CASSLQGGQPQHF; CDR3nt: TGTGCCAGCAGCTTACAGGGGGGGCAGCCCCAGCATTTT
abundance: -; j_gene: TRBJ1-4; v_gene: TRBV27; d_gene: -; CDR3aa: CASSPLLMAEKLFF; CDR3nt: TGTGCCAGCAGTCCCCTGTTGATGGCGGAAAAACTGTTTTTT
abundance: few; j_gene: TRBJ2-7; v_gene: TRBV5-1; d_gene: TRBD2; CDR3aa: CASSDTGLAGTYEQYF; CDR3nt: TGCGCCAGCAGCGACACTGGACTAGCGGGAACCTACGAGCAGTACTTC
abundance: few; j_gene: TRBJ2-2; v_gene: TRBV9; d_gene: TRBD2; CDR3aa: CASSVGTSGSAGELFF; CDR3nt: TGTGCCAGCAGCGTAGGCACTAGCGGGAGTGCCGGGGAGCTGTTTTTT
abundance: -; j_gene: TRBJ1-1; v_gene: TRBV9; d_gene: -; CDR3aa: CASSPWGKGEAFF; CDR3nt: TGTGCCAGCAGCCCCTGGGGGAAGGGTGAAGCTTTCTTT
abundance: -; j_gene: TRBJ2-7; v_gene: TRBV3-1; d_gene: -; CDR3aa: CASSQDYGRSYEQYF; CDR3nt: TGTGCCAGCAGCCAAGATTATGGCAGGTCCTACGAGCAGTACTTC
abundance: -; j_gene: TRBJ2-5; v_gene: TRBV20-1; d_gene: -; CDR3aa: CSARAFMDATQETQYF; CDR3nt: TGCAGTGCTAGAGCCTTTATGGACGCAACTCAAGAGACCCAGTACTTC
abundance: -; j_gene: TRBJ2-1; v_gene: TRBV6-5; d_gene: -; CDR3aa: CASRPRQVGLDEQFF; CDR3nt: TGTGCCAGCAGACCGCGGCAGGTTGGCCTCGATGAGCAGTTCTTC
abundance: -; j_gene: TRBJ2-7; v_gene: TRBV20-1; d_gene: -; CDR3aa: CSARSPRDISYEQYF; CDR3nt: TGCAGTGCTAGAAGTCCGAGGGACATTTCCTACGAGCAGTACTTC
abundance: few; j_gene: TRBJ2-1; v_gene: TRBV5-5; d_gene: TRBD2; CDR3aa: CASSLGTSGDNEQFF; CDR3nt: TGTGCCAGCAGCCTCGGGACTAGCGGCGACAATGAGCAGTTCTTC
abundance: -; j_gene: TRBJ1-2; v_gene: TRBV3-1; d_gene: -; CDR3aa: CASSLRYTTNYGYTF; CDR3nt: TGTGCCAGCAGCCTCCGGTACACTACTAACTATGGCTACACCTTC
abundance: -; j_gene: TRBJ1-1; v_gene: TRBV20-1; d_gene: -; CDR3aa: CRSGGWDEAFF; CDR3nt: TGCAGGTCCGGGGGATGGGATGAAGCTTTCTTT
abundance: -; j_gene: TRBJ1-2; v_gene: TRBV29-1; d_gene: TRBD1; CDR3aa: CSVESGQRYGDTF; CDR3nt: TGCAGCGTTGAATCGGGACAGCGCTATGGCGACACCTTC
abundance: few; j_gene: TRBJ2-2; v_gene: TRBV11-3; d_gene: TRBD2; CDR3aa: CASSPIAGGIDGELFF; CDR3nt: TGTGCCAGCAGCCCCATAGCGGGAGGGATCGACGGGGAGCTGTTTTTT
abundance: -; j_gene: TRBJ1-1; v_gene: TRBV7-9; d_gene: TRBD1; CDR3aa: CASSFRDRAEAFF; CDR3nt: TGTGCCAGCAGCTTCCGGGACAGAGCGGAAGCTTTCTTT
abundance: -; j_gene: TRBJ2-3; v_gene: TRBV18; d_gene: TRBD2; CDR3aa: CASSPPRGVSDTQYF; CDR3nt: TGTGCCAGCTCACCACCGCGGGGGGTCTCAGATACGCAGTATTTT
abundance: -; j_gene: TRBJ1-1; v_gene: TRBV20-1; d_gene: -; CDR3aa: CSARVARTEAFF; CDR3nt: TGCAGTGCTAGAGTTGCGCGGACTGAAGCTTTCTTT
abundance: once; j_gene: TRBJ1-4; v_gene: TRBV5-1; d_gene: TRBD1; CDR3aa: CASSTTGDTNEKLFF; CDR3nt: TGCGCCAGCAGCACCACAGGGGACACTAATGAAAAACTGTTTTTT
abundance: few; j_gene: TRBJ2-1; v_gene: TRBV7-9; d_gene: TRBD2; CDR3aa: CASSPFSSGGPFF; CDR3nt: TGTGCCAGCAGCCCCTTCTCGAGCGGGGGACCGTTCTTC
abundance: once; j_gene: TRBJ1-2; v_gene: TRBV6-6; d_gene: -; CDR3aa: CASSYSKTVYGYTF; CDR3nt: TGTGCCAGCAGTTACTCGAAGACAGTGTATGGCTACACCTTC
abundance: many; j_gene: TRBJ2-6; v_gene: TRBV27; d_gene: -; CDR3aa: CASSSPAGANVLTF; CDR3nt: TGTGCCAGCAGTTCCCCGGCTGGGGCCAACGTCCTGACTTTC
abundance: -; j_gene: TRBJ1-5; v_gene: TRBV4-2; d_gene: -; CDR3aa: CASSLGLYQPQHF; CDR3nt: TGTGCCAGCAGCCTAGGACTGTATCAGCCCCAGCATTTT
abundance: -; j_gene: TRBJ1-1; v_gene: TRBV6-5; d_gene: -; CDR3aa: CASSYSHRVNTEAFF; CDR3nt: TGTGCCAGCAGTTACTCACACCGAGTGAACACTGAAGCTTTCTTT
abundance: few; j_gene: TRBJ2-2; v_gene: TRBV5-1; d_gene: -; CDR3aa: CASSGGAPRPGELFF; CDR3nt: TGCGCCAGCAGCGGTGGGGCCCCACGGCCCGGGGAGCTGTTTTTT
abundance: -; j_gene: TRBJ1-2; v_gene: TRBV5-5; d_gene: TRBD1; CDR3aa: CASSKTGTGGFDYGYTF; CDR3nt: TGTGCCAGCAGCAAGACCGGGACAGGGGGCTTTGACTATGGCTACACCTTC
abundance: few; j_gene: TRBJ2-3; v_gene: TRBV7-3; d_gene: -; CDR3aa: CASSLLGQEVTDTQYF; CDR3nt: TGTGCCAGCAGCTTACTTGGACAAGAGGTGACAGATACGCAGTATTTT
abundance: once; j_gene: TRBJ2-3; v_gene: TRBV5-1; d_gene: -; CDR3aa: CASSLAGNPPVTQYF; CDR3nt: TGCGCCAGCAGCTTGGCCGGCAATCCTCCGGTTACGCAGTATTTT
abundance: few; j_gene: TRBJ2-3; v_gene: TRBV20-1; d_gene: -; CDR3aa: CSARDSRGVTDTQYF; CDR3nt: TGCAGTGCTAGAGATTCCCGGGGCGTAACAGATACGCAGTATTTT
abundance: -; j_gene: TRBJ2-7; v_gene: TRBV12-3/TRBV12-4; d_gene: TRBD2; CDR3aa: CASTSLGLAGGTYEQYF; CDR3nt: TGTGCCAGCACCTCCTTGGGGCTAGCGGGAGGTACCTACGAGCAGTACTTC
abundance: -; j_gene: TRBJ1-1; v_gene: TRBV7-2; d_gene: TRBD1; CDR3aa: CASSYRQGQGLNTEAFF; CDR3nt: TGTGCCAGCAGCTATAGACAGGGACAGGGACTGAACACTGAAGCTTTCTTT
abundance: -; j_gene: TRBJ2-7; v_gene: TRBV4-1; d_gene: TRBD1; CDR3aa: CASSLGQGMDEQYF; CDR3nt: TGCGCCAGCAGCCTTGGACAGGGAATGGACGAGCAGTACTTC
abundance: few; j_gene: TRBJ2-1; v_gene: TRBV7-3; d_gene: TRBD1; CDR3aa: CASSFGQGAYEQFF; CDR3nt: TGTGCCAGCAGCTTCGGACAGGGGGCTTATGAGCAGTTCTTC
abundance: once; j_gene: TRBJ1-6; v_gene: TRBV3-1; d_gene: -; CDR3aa: CASSPYPDSPLHF; CDR3nt: TGTGCCAGCAGCCCGTATCCTGATTCACCCCTCCACTTT
abundance: -; j_gene: TRBJ1-6; v_gene: TRBV30; d_gene: -; CDR3aa: CAWRNWARGSPLHF; CDR3nt: TGTGCCTGGCGAAATTGGGCCCGGGGTTCACCCCTCCACTTT
abundance: few; j_gene: TRBJ2-7; v_gene: TRBV12-3/TRBV12-4; d_gene: -; CDR3aa: CASSFADAYEQYF; CDR3nt: TGTGCCAGCAGTTTCGCAGACGCCTACGAGCAGTACTTC
abundance: -; j_gene: TRBJ2-3; v_gene: TRBV5-1; d_gene: TRBD1; CDR3aa: CASSPTGVGDTQYF; CDR3nt: TGCGCCAGCTCACCGACAGGGGTTGGAGATACGCAGTATTTT
abundance: -; j_gene: TRBJ1-1; v_gene: TRBV11-3; d_gene: TRBD1; CDR3aa: CASSKYGQGEAFF; CDR3nt: TGTGCCAGCAGCAAATACGGACAGGGAGAAGCTTTCTTT
abundance: -; j_gene: TRBJ1-1; v_gene: TRBV29-1; d_gene: -; CDR3aa: CSVDSREAFF; CDR3nt: TGCAGCGTTGATAGCAGGGAAGCTTTCTTT
abundance: -; j_gene: TRBJ2-5; v_gene: TRBV25-1; d_gene: TRBD1; CDR3aa: CASSLTGGYTQYF; CDR3nt: TGTGCCAGCAGTTTAACAGGGGGGTACACCCAGTACTTC
abundance: -; j_gene: TRBJ2-2; v_gene: TRBV6-5; d_gene: -; CDR3aa: CASSTGITGELFF; CDR3nt: TGTGCCAGCAGTACAGGGATCACCGGGGAGCTGTTTTTT